These 5 T cell receptor beta chains originate from one sample sequenced in a study of blood T cell repertoires in COVID-19. Generated by immunoSEQ multiplex PCR, the TCRdb table keeps only in-frame clones and is missing some. Of approximately 72,000 clones in the sample, more than 70% were seen once. Sequencing was carried out using peripheral blood. These receptors were taken from a woman aged 80 or over with active or convalescent COVID-19.

The chain links TRBV3-1 (or the pseudogene TRBV3-2) to TRBJ2-4; 10 bases agree with TRBD2. Germline CDR1 is LGHDT and CDR2 is YNNKEL (reference sequence). The junction had 11 bases not matched to a gene; V was cut back by 0 bases and J by 9 bases. The CDR3 contains 17 residues. For the CDR3, the DNA is TGTGCCAGCAGCCAAGATTTCAGCGGGGGGGTCCCAGGCATTCAGTACTTC. Its translation: CASSQDFSGGVPGIQYF.

The V call is TRBV5-4, the J call TRBJ2-1; a possible D gene is TRBD2 (6 bases). Germline lookup yields CDR1 SGHNT and CDR2 YYREEE (reference sequence). This CDR3 comprises 16 residues. Deletions cut 3 bases from V and 0 bases from J, with 13 bases between. The CDR3 DNA is TGTGCCAGCAGCTCCGGGGGTCTTAGCTCCTACAATGAGCAGTTCTTC. Translating it yields CASSSGGLSSYNEQFF. The entire variable domain, with the rest obtained from reference TRBV5-4 and TRBJ2-1, is as follows: ETGVTQSPTHLIKTRGQQVTLRCSSQSGHNTVSWYQQALGQGPQFIFQYYREEENGRGNFPPRFSGLQFPNYSSELNVNALELDDSALYLCASSSGGLSSYNEQFFGPGTRLTVL.

The J gene is TRBJ2-7, the V gene TRBV20-1; tentative D call: TRBD1 (6 bases). Germline CDR1 DFQATT, CDR2 SNEGSKA (reference sequence). This CDR3 region has 11 residues. Trimming took off 6 bases at V and 6 bases at J, with 12 bases between the two ends. The chain's CDR3 is CSASTGSEQYF. The CDR3 coding sequence is TGCAGTGCCTCAACAGGGAGCGAGCAGTACTTC.

The V call is TRBV7-3, the J call TRBJ2-3, with 11 bases that match TRBD2. Trimming cost V 1 base and J 0 bases; bases outside gene matches: 21. The V gene's germline CDR1 is SGHTA and CDR2 FQGTGA. The CDR3 spans 23 residues. CDR3 protein: CASSLRPGRPLAGGPLSTDTQYF. The CDR3 nucleotides read TGTGCCAGCAGCTTAAGGCCCGGTCGGCCCCTAGCGGGGGGTCCACTTAGCACAGATACGCAGTATTTT.

This sequence joins TRBV24-1 and TRBJ1-1, with D tentatively TRBD1 (6 bases). The CDR3 sequence is 15 residues long. Looked up from germline, CDR1 is KGHDR and CDR2 is SFDVKD. V was shortened by 8 bases and J by 1 base, with 16 bases between the two germline ends. This CDR3 reads CATNSIRGPNTEAFF. DNA of the CDR3: TGTGCCACCAACTCGATCAGGGGCCCGAACACTGAAGCTTTCTTT.